This TCR beta chain is drawn from a study of CD8+ T cells in alopecia areata (dated by TCRdb to about 2018). Broadly, across the study: Treated patients were enrolled in an open-label pilot trial of oral tofacitinib, 5 to 10 mg twice daily, for moderate-to-severe alopecia areata. Tofacitinib-treated patients had biopsies at baseline and at 4 and 24 weeks of treatment, with a later scalp biopsy in several patients. RNA was extracted with the PAXgene miRNA kit for fixed scalp, the miRNeasy kit for PBMCs, and the RNeasy kit for mouse skin. In both human patients and the C3H/HeJ mouse model, the study applied high-throughput TCRbeta sequencing to look at T cell clonal expansion in alopecia areata. Scalp clonality was compared among normal scalp (n=4), patchy alopecia areata scalp (n=8), and alopecia totalis/universalis scalp (n=8). Patients received tofacitinib for 6 to 18 months and were then followed off drug for 6 months to check for delayed response and recurrence. Human TCRbeta sequencing covered scalp tissue and sorted CD4+ and CD8+ peripheral blood T cells from patchy and totalis/universalis alopecia areata patients and healthy controls. immunoSEQ multiplex PCR using 35 Vbeta forward primers and 13 Jbeta reverse primers was used to amplify TCRbeta CDR3 regions. For the treated patients, the SALT score, which quantifies what percentage of scalp surface area is affected, served as the measure of disease severity. Summary of the overall study and its limitations: Scalp TCR repertoire analysis is complicated because resident alphabeta T cells in normal human skin are also sequenced, whereas mouse skin is dominated by gammadelta T cells. Higher clonality and more expanded CD8+ clones were observed in lesional scalp than in normal scalp, particularly in alopecia totalis/universalis, a finding suggestive of antigenic drive. Tofacitinib significantly lowered scalp clonality and the number of expanded CD8+ clones among the top 100 scalp clones. Because the treated cohort was small and had just a single nonresponder, larger studies are needed to establish links between baseline CD8+ expansion and response. Compared with mice, TCR sequences shared between patients were less clear, possibly partly because of HLA diversity across the patient population. During tofacitinib treatment, many expanded lesional clones stuck around in both scalp and blood, and this persistence may partly explain why relapse happens after treatment is stopped.

The time point tag for this specimen amounts to: less than 25 weeks on oral tofacitinib. This specimen's treatment or condition label, interpreted: oral pan-JAK inhibitor, 5-10 mg twice daily. Lesional scalp punch biopsies and peripheral blood were obtained from alopecia areata patients. PBMCs were separated by density centrifugation and stained for CD3, CD4 and CD8, after which CD4+ and CD8+ T cells were sorted on a FACSAria. Details on this clone: Its antigen is unknown. Nothing much larger sits one base from this clone, and base qualities are not available.

Libraries came from the immunoSEQ multiplex PCR assay. To provide template for TCR sequencing, every sample had RNA extracted and reverse transcribed into cDNA. First-strand cDNA was synthesized using SuperScript III with a 2:1 mix of oligo-dT and random hexamers. A synthetic immune receptor repertoire was used to gauge amplification bias, and whatever bias remained was removed computationally. The original methods were these. Raw reads were preprocessed to remove errors, and CDR3 was defined according to IMGT conventions as the region from the conserved cysteine to phenylalanine. Clonality was calculated as 1 minus Shannon entropy normalized by log2 of the number of productive unique TCRs. Whether each scalp clone was CD4 or CD8 was inferred by checking scalp TCRbeta sequences against the CD4 and CD8 repertoires from sorted blood. TCRdb limited this immuneACCESS table to in-frame rearrangements with V and J called. A share of clones is missing; checked studies link under half to unresolved V genes, and the rest is unexplained. The DNA was the basis for D and trimming; V, J and clone size are from that table. The sample table contains some 100,000 clones; only one count was recorded for about 44% of them. The top ten constitute roughly 18% of the sample.

After removal of 1 base from V and 7 bases from J, the junction retains 8 bases not matched to a gene. The CDR3 sequence holds 16 residues, the cysteine and phenylalanine included. The DNA shown is the 48-base CDR3, in frame from base 1. Per the germline V gene (reference sequence), LNHNV is the CDR1 and YYDKDF is the CDR2. The sequence derives from a human donor with alopecia areata. The sequencing used CD8+ T cells sorted from blood, collected at week 24, from a patient treated with tofacitinib. The chain uses TRBV15 and TRBJ2-1, with TRBD2 identical over 9 junction bases. Here is the DNA: TGTGCCACCAGCAGAGCCAGGACTAGCGTTGGGAATGAGCAGTTCTTC. This encodes CATSRARTSVGNEQFF.